One sample yielded the 21 T cell receptor beta chains listed below, sequenced in a study of T-cell memory formation after mild COVID-19. MiXCR, applied by TCRdb to the 5' RACE reads, yields one record per CDR3 protein. Of roughly 400,000 distinct CDR3 sequences in the sample, about 16% are singletons; the top ten hold roughly 21%. The source material was PBMCs or a T cell subset sorted from them (not recorded which). These receptors all stem from a man between 18 and 35 years old who had mild COVID-19 (a few samples of this study predate the infection). Cell type and time point are not known.

This clonotype was picked up a small number of times. The junction does not match germline at one end; this may be a read error. The V gene is TRBV4-1, the J gene TRBJ2-3, with a possible D match to TRBD2 (5 bases). Germline-derived CDR1 and CDR2 are MGHRA and YSYEKL. This CDR3 region has 15 residues. The CDR3 spells CASSQAGLSTDTQYF. Written as DNA, the CDR3 is TGCGCCAGCAGTCAAGCAGGACTTAGCACAGATACGCAGTATTTT.

This clonotype occurred a few times. The gene calls are TRBV5-1 and TRBJ2-2; D is uncertain. The V and J ends lost 4 bases and 7 bases respectively, with 11 bases between them. Germline V gene lookup returns CDR1 SGHRS and CDR2 YFSETQ. The CDR3 loop spans 13 amino acids. CDR3 in amino acids: CASSQSMVGELFF. DNA for the CDR3: TGCGCCAGCAGCCAGAGTATGGTCGGGGAGCTGTTTTTT.

The chain recombines TRBV12-3 or TRBV12-4 with TRBJ2-1; TRBD2 matches 7 bases. This CDR3 is 13 amino acids long. Germline trimming cut 3 bases from V and 10 bases from J; bases unmatched to any gene: 6. The CDR3 reads CASSFAVGGEQFF. CDR3 nucleotide sequence: TGTGCCAGCAGTTTTGCGGTGGGGGGGGAGCAGTTCTTC.

This clonotype turned up a few times. The J gene is TRBJ2-7, the V gene TRBV7-6; D is possibly TRBD1 (5 bases). The CDR3 has 13 amino acids. The V gene lost 0 bases and the J gene lost 5 bases, with 8 bases spanning the gap. Germline lookup yields CDR1 SGHVS and CDR2 FNYEAQ. The CDR3 spells CASSLAPGNEQYF. CDR3 coding DNA: TGTGCCAGCAGCTTAGCTCCAGGGAACGAGCAGTACTTC.

The CDR3 sequence: CASSEQGASSYNSPLHF. In DNA form, the CDR3 reads TGTGCCAGCAGCGAACAGGGGGCGAGCTCCTATAATTCACCCCTCCACTTT. The chain carries TRBV7-2 and TRBJ1-6; 9 bases map to TRBD1. Trimming removed 5 bases from V and 0 bases from J; junction bases left unmatched: 5. The CDR3 extends over 17 amino acids. Germline V gene lookup returns CDR1 SGHTA and CDR2 FQGNSA.

This clonotype occurred many times. The rearrangement links TRBV5-1 to TRBJ1-2; TRBD1 is a possible D gene (6 bases). The CDR3 is made up of 12 amino acids. V was trimmed by 0 bases and J by 10 bases, leaving 10 bases between them. Germline assignment: CDR1 SGHRS and CDR2 YFSETQ. The CDR3 sequence is CASSLGGRDYTF. The CDR3 bases are TGCGCCAGCAGCTTGGGGGGGCGAGACTACACCTTC.

J is TRBJ2-3 and V is TRBV24-1; 8 nucleotides agree with TRBD2. The CDR3 runs to 16 residues. V shed 3 bases and J 2 bases; nucleotides not matched to a gene: 6. Per the germline V gene, CDR1 is KGHDR and CDR2 is SFDVKD. The CDR3 loop is CATSDGIAGLTDTQYF. In DNA form, the CDR3 reads TGTGCCACCAGTGATGGGATAGCGGGACTCACAGATACGCAGTATTTT.

In this sample, this clonotype turned up many times. CDR3 protein: CATSRASGGPDTQYF. As DNA, the CDR3 is TGTGCCACCAGCAGAGCTAGCGGGGGGCCAGATACGCAGTATTTT. V usage is TRBV15 and J usage is TRBJ2-3; TRBD2 agrees at 11 bases. This CDR3 is 15 amino acids long. CDR1 is LNHNV and CDR2 is YYDKDF in the germline V gene (reference sequence). Losses at the gene ends were 1 base for V and 4 bases for J; bases not matched to a gene: 1.

The chain links TRBV30 to TRBJ2-7; D is ambiguous. The CDR3 extends over 13 amino acids. V lost 4 bases and J lost 3, with 13 bases in between. Germline V gene data show CDR1 as GTSNPN and CDR2 as SVGIG (reference sequence). Here the CDR3 reads CAWKGRGYYEQYF. The CDR3 nucleotides read TGTGCCTGGAAGGGCCGCGGTTACTACGAGCAGTACTTC.

In its sample, this clonotype was seen a few times. The CDR3 here is CASSLQTETQYF. The CDR3 DNA is TGTGCCAGCAGCCTCCAAACAGAGACCCAGTACTTC. The genes are TRBV6-6 and TRBJ2-5; D not resolved. CDR1 and CDR2 from the germline V gene are MNHNY and SVGAGI (reference sequence). V shed 6 bases and J shed 4 bases, with 9 bases lying between them. This CDR3 has 12 amino acids.

J is TRBJ2-1 and V is TRBV9; 8 positions match TRBD2. There are 16 residues in the CDR3. V shed 0 bases and J 2 bases; nucleotides not matched to a gene: 4. Germline-derived CDR1 and CDR2 are SGDLS and YYNGEE. CDR3 DNA: TGTGCCAGCAGCGTAGTTGGTAGCGGGGCCTACAATGAGCAGTTCTTC. It is translated as CASSVVGSGAYNEQFF.

This clonotype was seen a few times. The chain is built from TRBV4-3 and TRBJ2-1; TRBD1 matches at 9 bases. The CDR3 extends over 15 amino acids. The trim removed 4 bases at V and 8 bases at J, leaving 9 bases unmatched. Germline lookup yields CDR1 LGHNA and CDR2 YSLEER. The CDR3 nucleotides read TGCGCCAGCAGCCCTCGGACAGGGGAATATCATGAGCAGTTCTTC. Its translation: CASSPRTGEYHEQFF.

The chain joins TRBV7-9 to TRBJ2-3; 12 nucleotides match TRBD2. This CDR3 is 23 amino acids long. V was clipped by 1 base and J by 0 bases; unmatched bases: 20. Germline lookup yields CDR1 SEHNR and CDR2 FQNEAQ (reference sequence). CDR3 DNA: TGTGCCAGCAGCTTAGACTGGAAAAGACACGGGACTAGCGGGTGGACTAGCACAGATACGCAGTATTTT. Translated: CASSLDWKRHGTSGWTSTDTQYF.

In this sample, this clonotype turned up a few times. This chain joins TRBV29-1 and TRBJ1-4; D ambiguous. The V gene's germline CDR1 is SQVTM and CDR2 ANQGSEA. Trimming removed 6 bases from V and 7 bases from J, with 18 bases in between. This CDR3 comprises 14 residues. The CDR3 protein is CSVSEGRTGEKLFF. The DNA of the CDR3 is TGCAGCGTGTCTGAAGGCAGGACGGGTGAAAAACTGTTTTTT. The variable domain in full, completed from reference TRBV29-1 and TRBJ1-4, reads SAVISQKPSRDICQRGTSLTIQCQVDSQVTMMFWYRQQPGQSLTLIATANQGSEATYESGFVIDKFPISRPNLTFSTLTVSNMSPEDSSIYLCSVSEGRTGEKLFFGSGTQLSVL.

This clonotype was counted a few times. The V gene is TRBV19, the J gene TRBJ2-7, with D perhaps TRBD1 (6 bases). V lost 3 bases, J lost 6 bases, and 9 bases lay in between. Germline values: CDR1 LNHDA, CDR2 SQIVND (reference sequence). The CDR3 spans 12 residues. The CDR3 coding sequence is TGTGCCAGTAGTATGAGGGGGATCGAGCAGTACTTC. Translation gives CASSMRGIEQYF. The full variable domain, with the rest looked up from reference TRBV19 and TRBJ2-7, is DGGITQSPKYLFRKEGQNVTLSCEQNLNHDAMYWYRQDPGQGLRLIYYSQIVNDFQKGDIAEGYSVSREKKESFPLTVTSAQKNPTAFYLCASSMRGIEQYFGPGTRLTVT.

The rearrangement joins TRBV2 to TRBJ2-7, with D tentatively TRBD1 or TRBD2 (5 bases each). Germline lookup yields CDR1 SNHLY and CDR2 FYNNEI. V lost 6 bases and J 7 bases, leaving 16 bases between the germline ends. The CDR3 is made up of 13 amino acids. CDR3: CASSVRDGWEQYF. The DNA of the CDR3 is TGTGCCAGCAGCGTCCGGGACGGCTGGGAGCAGTACTTC.

The rearrangement links TRBV24-1 to TRBJ1-4, with a possible D match to TRBD1 (6 bases). The CDR3 is made up of 12 amino acids. Trimming cost V 4 bases and J 11 bases, with 10 bases left between them. The V gene's germline CDR1 is KGHDR and CDR2 SFDVKD. CDR3 region: CATSETTGKLFF. CDR3 coding DNA: TGTGCCACCAGTGAGACGACAGGTAAACTGTTTTTT.

The chain couples TRBV4-1 to TRBJ1-2; D not certain. V was trimmed by 6 bases and J by 0 bases, leaving 14 bases between them. Looked up from germline, CDR1 is MGHRA and CDR2 is YSYEKL. The CDR3 length is 15 residues. The chain's CDR3 is CASSPGQTANYGYTF. The CDR3 DNA sequence: TGCGCCAGCAGTCCTGGGCAGACTGCTAACTATGGCTACACCTTC.

This clonotype was observed at least ten times. The V call is TRBV4-1, the J call TRBJ2-7, with D perhaps TRBD2 (6 bases). The V and J ends lost 2 bases and 4 bases respectively, with 21 bases between them. The germline gives CDR1 MGHRA, CDR2 YSYEKL. The CDR3 covers 17 residues. The CDR3 protein is CASSQRAPRDSIYEQYF. In nucleotides, the CDR3 is TGCGCCAGCAGCCAAAGAGCCCCCCGGGACTCCATTTACGAGCAGTACTTC.

The chain combines TRBV7-2 with TRBJ2-1; 7 bases align to TRBD2. With V trimmed by 5 bases and J by 0 bases, 4 bases remained unmatched. Germline assignment: CDR1 SGHTA and CDR2 FQGNSA. The CDR3 loop spans 15 amino acids. CDR3 residues: CASSRRGTSYNEQFF. The CDR3 bases are TGTGCCAGCAGCCGGCGGGGGACCTCCTACAATGAGCAGTTCTTC.

A few counts support this clonotype. The chain is built from TRBV20-1 and TRBJ2-3; 8 bases are a match to TRBD2. The CDR3 length is 14 residues. The V gene end was trimmed by 8 bases and the J gene end by 5 bases; junction bases not matched to a gene: 12. Germline V CDR1 and CDR2: DFQATT, SNEGSKA (reference sequence). The CDR3 nucleotides read TGCAGTACCCCCGGGGGGGCCTTAGAAGATACGCAGTATTTT. Its protein is CSTPGGALEDTQYF.